Each of the 3 T cell receptor beta chains below was sequenced from the same sample in a study of T cells in Graves' hyperthyroidism and ophthalmopathy. Regions amplified from RNA transcripts were the TCR beta CDR3 regions. With the HTBI primer set, the TCR CDR3 went through a first round of RT-PCR. TCRdb passed the multiplex PCR reads through MiXCR, listing each CDR3 protein once. The sample includes about 400,000 distinct CDR3 sequences, more than 15% seen only once; the top ten take roughly 13%. The specimen was blood. These receptor sequences come from a woman aged 18-29 years with Graves' hyperthyroidism.

This clonotype has just one count. The chain carries TRBV7-9 and TRBJ1-2; 8 bases are shared with TRBD1. CDR1 is SEHNR, CDR2 FQNEAQ, per germline (reference sequence). V shed 4 bases, J shed 5 bases, and the junction held 15 bases outside the gene matches. The CDR3 runs to 17 residues. Written as DNA, the CDR3 is TGTGCCAGCAGCTCAAGGGGACAGGCTCACGATGGATATGGCTACACCTTC. Residues: CASSSRGQAHDGYGYTF.

The gene calls are TRBV29-1 and TRBJ1-3; D is perhaps TRBD1 (5 bases). Per the germline V gene, CDR1 is SQVTM and CDR2 is ANQGSEA. The CDR3 loop spans 13 amino acids. The V and J ends lost 4 bases and 0 bases respectively, with 7 bases between them. The CDR3 protein is CSVVTDSGNTIYF. In DNA, the CDR3 is TGCAGCGTTGTGACAGACTCTGGAAACACCATATATTTT. Full variable domain (outside the CDR3, taken from reference TRBV29-1 and TRBJ1-3): SAVISQKPSRDICQRGTSLTIQCQVDSQVTMMFWYRQQPGQSLTLIATANQGSEATYESGFVIDKFPISRPNLTFSTLTVSNMSPEDSSIYLCSVVTDSGNTIYFGEGSWLTVV.

This clonotype was counted at least ten times. One end of the junction varies from germline; a read error may be responsible. The chain carries TRBV18 and TRBJ2-7; no definite D call. CDR1 KGHSH and CDR2 LQKENI come from the germline V gene. CDR3 length equals 13 residues. CDR3 protein: CASSDGFSYEQYF. DNA for the CDR3: TGCGCCAGCTCCGACGGATTCTCCTACGAGCAGTACTTC.